Listed below are T cell receptor beta chains from one sample, sequenced in a study of Graves' ophthalmopathy and Graves' hyperthyroidism. From the multiplex PCR reads, TCRdb called clonotypes with MiXCR, one entry per CDR3 protein. The sample records around 400,000 distinct CDR3 sequences, around a fifth being singletons. Input material: peripheral blood. Receptors originate from a young woman with stable Graves' hyperthyroidism. The CDR3 runs from the conserved cysteine through the conserved F or W. A D gene is named only where the DNA matches it firmly. A row's size may be missing; if present it is once, few, many or a size class.

v_call,clone_size,j_call,d_call,cdr3_nt,cdr3_aa
TRBV11-2,many,TRBJ2-7,NA,TGTGCCAGCAGCTTAGTCAGGGGAGACGAGCAGTACTTC,CASSLVRGDEQYF
TRBV6-2/TRBV6-3,NA,TRBJ1-1,NA,TGTGCCAGCAGTTACTCATCCGGGACGAAGAACACTGAAGCTTTCTTT,CASSYSSGTKNTEAFF
TRBV6-1,many,TRBJ2-5,TRBD1,TGTGCCAGCAGAACCCTGACAGGGTTGGAGACCCAGTACTTC,CASRTLTGLETQYF
TRBV6-1,many,TRBJ2-5,TRBD2,TGTGCCAGCAGGGAGTCGGGGGGGCGACAAGAGACCCAGTACTTC,CASRESGGRQETQYF
TRBV3-1,NA,TRBJ1-6,NA,TGTGCCAGCAGCCAAGACCCCCCAGACGGGAGTTCACCCCTCCACTTT,CASSQDPPDGSSPLHF
TRBV6-2/TRBV6-3,NA,TRBJ2-7,NA,TGTGCCAGCAGTTACTCGTCACGGTCCTACGAGCAGTACTTC,CASSYSSRSYEQYF
TRBV11-2,many,TRBJ2-5,NA,TGTGCCAGCAGCTTAACGTCTAGCGACGTGGAGACCCAGTACTTC,CASSLTSSDVETQYF
TRBV6-2/TRBV6-3,many,TRBJ2-5,NA,TGTGCCAGCAGGCGGGGACAGTGGGAGACCCAGTACTTC,CASRRGQWETQYF
TRBV7-8,NA,TRBJ2-7,NA,TGTGCCAGCAGCTACCGGGACGGAAGCTCCTACGAGCAGTACTTC,CASSYRDGSSYEQYF
TRBV14,NA,TRBJ2-5,TRBD1,TGTGCCAGCAGAAAGACAGGGGTCCAAGAGACCCAGTACTTC,CASRKTGVQETQYF
TRBV7-2,few,TRBJ1-1,NA,TGTGCCAGCAGCTTAGGGCGAGGGGGAGAAGCTTTCTTT,CASSLGRGGEAFF
TRBV11-2,many,TRBJ1-1,NA,TGTGCCAGCAGCTTACTGGCAGGGCCAAGCACTGAAGCTTTCTTT,CASSLLAGPSTEAFF
TRBV2,many,TRBJ2-2,NA,TGTGCCAGCAGTGAGCAAGCGTCGAACACCGGGGAGCTGTTTTTT,CASSEQASNTGELFF
TRBV7-2,many,TRBJ2-2,TRBD1,TGTGCCAGCAGTAAGGACAGGCCGAACACCGGGGAGCTGTTTTTT,CASSKDRPNTGELFF
TRBV6-4,many,TRBJ2-2,NA,TGTGCCAGCAGTGACAAGGACACCGGGGAGCTGTTTTTT,CASSDKDTGELFF
TRBV18,many,TRBJ2-5,NA,TGTGCCAGCTCACCACCGTTGTTGGAGACCCAGTACTTC,CASSPPLLETQYF
TRBV14,many,TRBJ2-5,NA,TGTGCCAGCAGCCAAGGAGTAGGGGCAGTTCAAGAGACCCAGTACTTC,CASSQGVGAVQETQYF
TRBV18,NA,TRBJ2-7,NA,TGTGCCAGCTCACCACCGTCGAGCTCCTACGAGCAGTACTTC,CASSPPSSSYEQYF
TRBV15,once,TRBJ2-7,TRBD1,TGTGCCACCAGCAGTGTCGGGACAGCCTACGAGCAGTACTTC,CATSSVGTAYEQYF
TRBV6-5,many,TRBJ1-1,NA,TGTGCCAGCAGTTATTCGGACAGTGGGTTCCTGGATCTGGAAGCTTTCTTT,CASSYSDSGFLDLEAFF
TRBV20-1,once,TRBJ2-6,NA,TGCAGTGCTAGAGACAGGGCTGGTGGGGCCAACGTCCTGACTTTC,CSARDRAGGANVLTF
TRBV30,many,TRBJ2-7,NA,TGTGCCTGGAGTGCCGGATGGGGCGAGCAGTACTTC,CAWSAGWGEQYF
TRBV11-2,NA,TRBJ1-3,NA,TGTGCCCCCACCAGGGGCCGGACAGCTTATGGAAACACCATATATTTT,CAPTRGRTAYGNTIYF
TRBV3-1,few,TRBJ2-7,NA,TGTGCCAGCAGCGCTTCATACAGGCACTCCTACGAGCAGTACTTC,CASSASYRHSYEQYF
TRBV12-3/TRBV12-4,many,TRBJ1-5,NA,TGTGCCAGCAGTTCGTCGTGGGCCTATTTCAAAGTTCCTTATCAGCCCCAGCATTTT,CASSSSWAYFKVPYQPQHF
TRBV30,many,TRBJ1-1,NA,TGTGCCTGGAGTGTACTCCAGGTAAACACTGAAGCTTTCTTT,CAWSVLQVNTEAFF
TRBV2,many,TRBJ2-5,NA,TGTGCCAGCAGCGATAGCGAGCTGGAGACCCAGTACTTC,CASSDSELETQYF
TRBV20-1,many,TRBJ2-7,TRBD2,TGCAGTGCTAGACCCCAAGCGGGGGGGGGAGGGTACGAGCAGTACTTC,CSARPQAGGGGYEQYF
TRBV10-1,many,TRBJ2-5,NA,TGCGCCAGCAGCCATCAAGTCCGAAGATGGGAGACCCAGTACTTC,CASSHQVRRWETQYF
TRBV20-1,many,TRBJ2-5,TRBD2,TGCAGTGCTAGTGGGTCCGGGAGGGCTTGGGAGACCCAGTACTTC,CSASGSGRAWETQYF
TRBV7-8,NA,TRBJ1-5,NA,TGTGCCAGCAGCTTAGTGAATAGCAATCAGCCCCAGCATTTT,CASSLVNSNQPQHF
TRBV29-1,many,TRBJ2-7,TRBD1,TGCAGCGTTGAACGACGATACAGGGGAAGTACCTACGAGCAGTACTTC,CSVERRYRGSTYEQYF
TRBV6-1,many,TRBJ2-2,TRBD1,TGTGCCAGCAGTCGTCCGGGACAGGGCACCGGGGAGCTGTTTTTT,CASSRPGQGTGELFF
TRBV7-9,many,TRBJ2-5,NA,TGTGCCAGCAGCTTAGCGGGCGCCAGAGAGACCAAGTACTTC,CASSLAGARETKYF
TRBV7-2,many,TRBJ2-5,TRBD2,TGTGCCAGCAGCCTGGGACTAGCGGGAGTAGAGACCCAGTACTTC,CASSLGLAGVETQYF
TRBV6-1,NA,TRBJ1-1,NA,TGTGCCACCCGAAGGCTCGGTATCACTGATGCTTTCTTT,CATRRLGITDAFF
TRBV15,NA,TRBJ1-3,NA,TGTGCCACCAGCAGAGATTGGCGTTCCGTCTCTGGAAACACCATATATTTT,CATSRDWRSVSGNTIYF
TRBV20-1,many,TRBJ2-7,TRBD2,TGCAGTGCTCCGGGACTAGCCAACCAGAAGTACGAGCAGTACTTC,CSAPGLANQKYEQYF
TRBV6-1,many,TRBJ1-5,TRBD1,TGTGCCAGCAGTCCAACAGGGGCTAGCAATCAGCCCCAGCATTTT,CASSPTGASNQPQHF
TRBV11-2,many,TRBJ1-1,NA,TGTGCCAGCAGCTTGACAGAGGGTTCATCTGAAGCTTTCTTT,CASSLTEGSSEAFF
TRBV29-1,NA,TRBJ1-2,NA,TGCAGCGTGGGACGGGGGGGCGACTATGGCTACACCTTC,CSVGRGGDYGYTF
TRBV25-1,many,TRBJ2-7,NA,TGTGCCAGCAGGCCCAGCGTAGGAGTATACGAGCAGTACTTC,CASRPSVGVYEQYF
TRBV12-3/TRBV12-4,many,TRBJ1-5,NA,TGTGCCAGCAGTTTAGCCCTGCAGCCCGCCCAGCATTTT,CASSLALQPAQHF
TRBV10-3,many,TRBJ2-7,NA,TGTGCCATCAGTCCGATGGGCACTTCCTACGAGCAGTACTTC,CAISPMGTSYEQYF
TRBV20-1,many,TRBJ2-7,TRBD1,TGCAGTAGCCGACCGGGACAGGGCGAAGGGGAGCAGTACTTC,CSSRPGQGEGEQYF
TRBV7-9,NA,TRBJ1-1,NA,TGTGCCAGCAGGCGACAGTACACTGATGCTTTCTTT,CASRRQYTDAFF
TRBV2,NA,TRBJ2-7,NA,TGTGCCAGCACTGGGCCGGTTTCCCGACTTACCTACGAGCAGTACTTC,CASTGPVSRLTYEQYF
TRBV28,NA,TRBJ1-1,NA,TGTGCCAGTTCTATCCTTCAGGGTAGGGCCACTGAAGCTTTCTTT,CASSILQGRATEAFF
TRBV6-1,few,TRBJ2-7,TRBD1,TGTGCCACCTCCGACAGGGACCACGAGCAGTACTTC,CATSDRDHEQYF
TRBV7-2,NA,TRBJ2-7,TRBD2,TGTGCCAGCAGCTTTTACCCGGGACTAGTCTCCGAGCAGTACTTC,CASSFYPGLVSEQYF
TRBV18,NA,TRBJ1-2,NA,TGTGCCAGCTCACCATTATCGTTCAGCCCAAACTATGGCTACACCTTC,CASSPLSFSPNYGYTF
TRBV6-1,NA,TRBJ2-7,NA,TGTGCCAGCAGTGAATTGATCGGGGCCCACGAGCAGTACTTC,CASSELIGAHEQYF
TRBV7-8,few,TRBJ1-2,NA,TGTGCCAGCAGCTACCAATATTCGACAGCTGGCTGGACCTTC,CASSYQYSTAGWTF
TRBV5-6,NA,TRBJ1-3,NA,TGTGCCAGCAGCTTGCGGGGCAGTCACTCTGGAAACACCATATATTTT,CASSLRGSHSGNTIYF
TRBV2,many,TRBJ1-3,NA,TGTGCCAGCAGTGAAAGTTGGACCTCTGGAAACACCATATATTTT,CASSESWTSGNTIYF
TRBV28,many,TRBJ2-5,NA,TGTGCCAGCGGATCTAGCGCGGAGACCCAGTACTTC,CASGSSAETQYF
TRBV20-1,few,TRBJ2-5,TRBD2,TGCAGTGCTAGAACTGTGGGACTAGCGGTCGAACGAGAGACCCAGTACTTC,CSARTVGLAVERETQYF
TRBV28,many,TRBJ1-5,NA,TGTGCCAGCAGTTTAATAGGTAGGAGCAATCAGCCCCAGCATTTT,CASSLIGRSNQPQHF
TRBV7-2,many,TRBJ2-5,NA,TGTGCCAGCAGCTTGACCCTGGGCCGCCAAGAGACCCAGTACTTC,CASSLTLGRQETQYF